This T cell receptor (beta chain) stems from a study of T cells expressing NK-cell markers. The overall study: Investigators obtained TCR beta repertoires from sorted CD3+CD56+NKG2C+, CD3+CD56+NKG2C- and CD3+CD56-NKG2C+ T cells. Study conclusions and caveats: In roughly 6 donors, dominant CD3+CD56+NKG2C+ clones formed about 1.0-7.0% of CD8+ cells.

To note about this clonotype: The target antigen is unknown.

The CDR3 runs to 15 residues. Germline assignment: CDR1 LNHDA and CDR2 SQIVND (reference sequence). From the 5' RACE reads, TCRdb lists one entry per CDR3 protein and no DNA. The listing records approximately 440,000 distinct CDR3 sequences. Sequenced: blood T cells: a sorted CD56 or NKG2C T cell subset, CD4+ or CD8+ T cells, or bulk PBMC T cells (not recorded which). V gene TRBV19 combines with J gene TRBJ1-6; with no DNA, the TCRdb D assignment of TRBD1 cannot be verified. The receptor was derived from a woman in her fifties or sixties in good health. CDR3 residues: CASSIVRGTHSPLHF.